This T cell receptor (beta chain) was sequenced in a study of response to subunit inactivated influenza vaccine. The CDR3 is 13 amino acids. The V gene's germline CDR1 is DFQATT and CDR2 SNEGSKA (reference sequence). With V trimmed by 0 bases and J by 9 bases, 4 bases remained unmatched. MiXCR was run by TCRdb on the RT-PCR reads, yielding one entry per CDR3 protein. Here the sample spans roughly 790,000 distinct CDR3 sequences, 20% to 25% being singletons. Material: PBMCs from blood, obtained roughly 5 days after vaccination. This receptor was taken from a man in his fifties or sixties who received an inactivated influenza vaccine. The chain uses TRBV20-1 and TRBJ2-2, with TRBD2 matching 7 bases. The CDR3 loop is CSAREASGRELFF. In DNA, the CDR3 is TGCAGTGCTAGAGAGGCTAGCGGTCGGGAGCTGTTTTTT.